A selection of T cell receptor beta chains follows, all from one sample in a study of identical twins. TCRdb redid the calling of the 5' RACE reads with MiXCR, one entry per CDR3 protein. The data hold approximately 350,000 distinct CDR3 sequences, with 9% to 15% observed a single time. The sample was also reused in another study, on yellow fever vaccine responses in identical twins.

The sequencing sample was made of CD8+ T cells sorted from blood. The receptors stem from a woman between 18 and 29 years old in good health. Each CDR3 is given with its conserved first and last residue. A D gene is named only where the DNA matches it firmly. The size of a clone is reported for some rows only, either as once, few or many, or as a class for expanded clones.

J gene: TRBJ2-2; clone size: many; V gene: TRBV6-1; D gene: -; CDR3 protein: CASSEGRDATGELFF; CDR3 DNA: TGTGCCAGCAGTGAAGGGCGGGATGCCACCGGGGAGCTGTTTTTT
J gene: TRBJ2-3; clone size: -; V gene: TRBV2; D gene: -; CDR3 protein: CASSEGPAALVTDTQYF; CDR3 DNA: TGTGCCAGCAGTGAAGGTCCGGCAGCCTTGGTCACAGATACGCAGTATTTT
J gene: TRBJ2-7; clone size: -; V gene: TRBV29-1; D gene: -; CDR3 protein: CSVEDLQGYEQYF; CDR3 DNA: TGCAGCGTTGAAGACCTACAGGGTTACGAGCAGTACTTC
J gene: TRBJ2-5; clone size: many; V gene: TRBV12-3/TRBV12-4; D gene: -; CDR3 protein: CASSPEFGGAETQYF; CDR3 DNA: TGTGCCAGCAGCCCTGAATTTGGAGGGGCAGAGACCCAGTACTTC
J gene: TRBJ1-2; clone size: few; V gene: TRBV20-1; D gene: -; CDR3 protein: CSARDPPGSPYGYTF; CDR3 DNA: TGCAGTGCTAGAGATCCCCCGGGGTCCCCCTATGGCTACACCTTC
J gene: TRBJ2-3; clone size: few; V gene: TRBV10-3; D gene: -; CDR3 protein: CAISPPPGATDTQYF; CDR3 DNA: TGTGCCATCAGCCCCCCCCCGGGTGCCACAGATACGCAGTATTTT
J gene: TRBJ2-1; clone size: few; V gene: TRBV20-1; D gene: TRBD2; CDR3 protein: CSARVAIAGGTFPLSYNEQFF; CDR3 DNA: TGCAGTGCTAGAGTAGCGATAGCGGGAGGGACTTTTCCCCTCTCCTACAATGAGCAGTTCTTC
J gene: TRBJ2-7; clone size: few; V gene: TRBV5-6; D gene: TRBD2; CDR3 protein: CASSQLAESSYEQYF; CDR3 DNA: TGTGCCAGCAGCCAACTAGCGGAAAGCTCCTACGAGCAGTACTTC
J gene: TRBJ2-5; clone size: few; V gene: TRBV20-1; D gene: -; CDR3 protein: CSASRVETQYF; CDR3 DNA: TGCAGTGCTAGCAGGGTGGAGACCCAGTACTTC
J gene: TRBJ2-5; clone size: few; V gene: TRBV2; D gene: -; CDR3 protein: CASSEWDTQETQYF; CDR3 DNA: TGTGCCAGCAGTGAGTGGGACACGCAAGAGACCCAGTACTTC
J gene: TRBJ1-1; clone size: few; V gene: TRBV7-9; D gene: -; CDR3 protein: CASSHSATEAFF; CDR3 DNA: TGTGCCAGCAGCCACTCAGCCACTGAAGCTTTCTTT
J gene: TRBJ2-7; clone size: -; V gene: TRBV9; D gene: -; CDR3 protein: CASSDGAGSSYEQYF; CDR3 DNA: TGTGCCAGCAGTGACGGGGCAGGGAGCTCCTACGAGCAGTACTTC
J gene: TRBJ2-2; clone size: few; V gene: TRBV9; D gene: -; CDR3 protein: CASSVYGQENTGELFF; CDR3 DNA: TGTGCCAGCAGCGTATATGGGCAGGAGAACACCGGGGAGCTGTTTTTT
J gene: TRBJ2-3; clone size: -; V gene: TRBV4-1; D gene: TRBD2; CDR3 protein: CASSQGHSGRGTDTQYF; CDR3 DNA: TGCGCCAGCAGCCAAGGTCATAGCGGGAGAGGAACAGATACGCAGTATTTT
J gene: TRBJ2-1; clone size: -; V gene: TRBV15; D gene: -; CDR3 protein: CATSRDVAAYNEQFF; CDR3 DNA: TGTGCCACCAGCAGAGATGTTGCAGCTTACAATGAGCAGTTCTTC
J gene: TRBJ2-3; clone size: -; V gene: TRBV15; D gene: -; CDR3 protein: CATSRERGGSVDTQYF; CDR3 DNA: TGTGCCACCAGCAGAGAACGAGGCGGTTCGGTTGATACGCAGTATTTT
J gene: TRBJ2-7; clone size: -; V gene: TRBV5-1; D gene: TRBD1; CDR3 protein: CASSLVPDRGGHEQYF; CDR3 DNA: TGCGCCAGCAGCTTGGTGCCGGACAGGGGAGGACACGAGCAGTACTTC
J gene: TRBJ1-6; clone size: -; V gene: TRBV6-5; D gene: -; CDR3 protein: CASSYSKRGYNSPLHF; CDR3 DNA: TGTGCCAGCAGTTACTCGAAGCGGGGCTATAATTCACCCCTCCACTTT
J gene: TRBJ1-1; clone size: many; V gene: TRBV4-1; D gene: -; CDR3 protein: CASSAGYTEAFF; CDR3 DNA: TGCGCCAGCAGCGCGGGGTACACTGAAGCTTTCTTT
J gene: TRBJ1-2; clone size: once; V gene: TRBV2; D gene: -; CDR3 protein: CASSEMWGQSNYGYTF; CDR3 DNA: TGTGCCAGCAGTGAAATGTGGGGACAATCCAACTATGGCTACACCTTC
J gene: TRBJ2-5; clone size: many; V gene: TRBV12-3/TRBV12-4; D gene: -; CDR3 protein: CASSSGPLGQETQYF; CDR3 DNA: TGTGCCAGCAGTTCAGGCCCCTTAGGCCAAGAGACCCAGTACTTC
J gene: TRBJ2-7; clone size: -; V gene: TRBV27; D gene: -; CDR3 protein: CASTLSSGTLSYEQYF; CDR3 DNA: TGTGCCAGCACTCTCAGCTCCGGGACCCTATCCTACGAGCAGTACTTC
J gene: TRBJ2-7; clone size: -; V gene: TRBV6-1; D gene: -; CDR3 protein: CASTPDWLAALYEQYF; CDR3 DNA: TGTGCCAGCACTCCCGACTGGTTAGCGGCGCTTTACGAGCAGTACTTC
J gene: TRBJ2-2; clone size: many; V gene: TRBV7-3; D gene: TRBD1; CDR3 protein: CASSTGGSGELFF; CDR3 DNA: TGTGCCAGCAGCACAGGGGGTTCCGGGGAGCTGTTTTTT
J gene: TRBJ2-1; clone size: few; V gene: TRBV7-9; D gene: TRBD2; CDR3 protein: CASRTSGRFYEQFF; CDR3 DNA: TGTGCCAGCAGGACTAGCGGGAGATTCTATGAGCAGTTCTTC
J gene: TRBJ2-2; clone size: many; V gene: TRBV5-1; D gene: -; CDR3 protein: CASSVTDPNTGELFF; CDR3 DNA: TGCGCCAGCAGCGTGACAGATCCGAACACCGGGGAGCTGTTTTTT
J gene: TRBJ1-5; clone size: -; V gene: TRBV6-2/TRBV6-3; D gene: TRBD1; CDR3 protein: CASSYLTPGQGLNSNQPQHF; CDR3 DNA: TGTGCCAGCAGTTACCTTACACCGGGACAGGGATTAAATAGCAATCAGCCCCAGCATTTT
J gene: TRBJ2-1; clone size: few; V gene: TRBV4-1; D gene: TRBD2; CDR3 protein: CASSAASGGAVEQFF; CDR3 DNA: TGCGCCAGCAGCGCCGCTAGCGGGGGGGCGGTAGAGCAGTTCTTC
J gene: TRBJ2-7; clone size: few; V gene: TRBV20-1; D gene: -; CDR3 protein: CSARVPQNSYEQYF; CDR3 DNA: TGCAGTGCTAGAGTTCCTCAAAACTCCTACGAGCAGTACTTC
J gene: TRBJ2-7; clone size: -; V gene: TRBV7-9; D gene: -; CDR3 protein: CASSLVVGADEQYF; CDR3 DNA: TGTGCCAGCAGCTTAGTGGTAGGGGCCGACGAGCAGTACTTC